The subject of this entry is one TCR beta chain. This record belongs to a study of cytomegalovirus exposure and HLA in healthy donors. PCR primers comprised 60 Vbeta and 13 Jbeta primers. Profiled with immunoSEQ multiplex PCR; TCRdb holds only in-frame clones, not every one. The sample has about 130,000 clones, more than 65% seen once. V was pared by 1 base and J by 7 bases, with 12 bases between. This CDR3 region has 14 residues. Germline V gives CDR1 SGHTS, CDR2 YDEGEE. Source material: PBMCs. The source is a man between 50 and 59 years old in good health and CMV-seronegative. V is TRBV5-8 and J is TRBJ2-1; D possibly corresponds to TRBD2 (6 bases). The CDR3 DNA reads TGTGCCAGCAGCTTGTTTTCGGGGAGGAATGAGCAGTTCTTC. Its protein product is CASSLFSGRNEQFF.